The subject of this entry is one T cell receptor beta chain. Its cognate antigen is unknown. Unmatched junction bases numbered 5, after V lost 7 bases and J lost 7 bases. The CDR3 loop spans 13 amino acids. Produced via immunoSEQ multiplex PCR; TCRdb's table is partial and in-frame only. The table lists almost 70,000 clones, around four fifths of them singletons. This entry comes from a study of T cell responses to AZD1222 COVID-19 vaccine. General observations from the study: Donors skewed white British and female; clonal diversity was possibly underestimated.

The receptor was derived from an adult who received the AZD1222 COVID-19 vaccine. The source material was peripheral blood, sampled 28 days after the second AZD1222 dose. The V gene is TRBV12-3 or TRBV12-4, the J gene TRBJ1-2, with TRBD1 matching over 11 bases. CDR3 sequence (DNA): TGTGCCAGCAATGGGGACAGGGGGATTGGCTACACCTTC. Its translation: CASNGDRGIGYTF.